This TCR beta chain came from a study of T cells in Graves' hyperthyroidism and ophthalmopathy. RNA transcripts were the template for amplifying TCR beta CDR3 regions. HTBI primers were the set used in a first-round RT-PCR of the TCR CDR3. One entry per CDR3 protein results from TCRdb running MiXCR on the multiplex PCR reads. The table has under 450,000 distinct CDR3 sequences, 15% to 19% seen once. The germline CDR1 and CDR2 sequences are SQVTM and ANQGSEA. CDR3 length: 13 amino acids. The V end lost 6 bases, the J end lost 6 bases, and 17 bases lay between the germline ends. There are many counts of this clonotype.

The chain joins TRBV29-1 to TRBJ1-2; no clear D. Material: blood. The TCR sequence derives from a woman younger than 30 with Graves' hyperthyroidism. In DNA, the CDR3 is TGCAGCGTCACGAGCGGCATCTTTGATGGCTACACCTTC. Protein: CSVTSGIFDGYTF.